These T cell receptor beta chains were read from a single sample in a study of identical twins. TCRdb re-called the 5' RACE reads with MiXCR, one entry per CDR3 protein. The repertoire has about 1.7 million distinct CDR3 sequences, more than 30% of them found once; the top ten carry about 0.3%. Sequenced material: cord blood. All receptors derive from a newborn girl in good health. Both conserved end residues are part of each CDR3. D genes are given only for firm matches. Clone size is given for some rows only: seen once, a few or many times, or a class if the clone is expanded.

>-|TRBJ2-7|TRBV29-1|few
TGCAGCGTTGATGGCAAGGAGGAGGGCGAGCAGTACTTC
CSVDGKEEGEQYF
>-|TRBJ2-4|TRBV20-1|many
TGCAGTGCTAGTCTCCCGGGGGTGAAAAACATTCAGTACTTC
CSASLPGVKNIQYF
>TRBD2|TRBJ2-3|TRBV28|-
TGTGCCAGCAGAGAATTAGGACTAGCGGGAGGGCCCTCGGCAGATACGCAGTATTTT
CASRELGLAGGPSADTQYF
>TRBD2|TRBJ2-3|TRBV4-2|few
TGTGCCAGCAGCCCTAGCGGACACTTAGACGGCACAGATACGCAGTATTTT
CASSPSGHLDGTDTQYF
>-|TRBJ2-1|TRBV2|few
TGTGCCAGCCTCCGGACTCGGGCCAATGAGCAGTTCTTC
CASLRTRANEQFF
>TRBD2|TRBJ2-1|TRBV3-1|-
TGTGCCAGCAGCCTCTCCTACGGGGGGAGGAACAATGAGCAGTTCTTC
CASSLSYGGRNNEQFF
>-|TRBJ2-3|TRBV6-6|-
TGCGCCAGCAGTTACTCGGCGCTGGCCCCCACAGATACGCAGTATTTT
CASSYSALAPTDTQYF
>TRBD2|TRBJ2-1|TRBV24-1|few
TGTGCCACCAGTGACCCCACTAGCGGGAGGCACAATGAGCAGTTCTTC
CATSDPTSGRHNEQFF
>-|TRBJ2-1|TRBV27|few
TGTGCCAGCAGTTCCTGGGGATTAAATGAGCAGTTCTTC
CASSSWGLNEQFF
>-|TRBJ1-2|TRBV7-8|-
TGTGCCACCAGCTTAATTAGAACAGACAAGGGAGGCTACACCTTC
CATSLIRTDKGGYTF
>TRBD1|TRBJ1-6|TRBV6-1|-
TGTGCCAGCAGTGAGCCTGCAGGGGGCTGGTATTCACCCCTCCACTTT
CASSEPAGGWYSPLHF
>-|TRBJ1-2|TRBV20-1|-
TGCAGTGCTAGAGATGAGGGCAGGATCTATGGCTGCACCTTC
CSARDEGRIYGCTF
>TRBD1|TRBJ2-3|TRBV7-9|few
TGTGCCAGCAGCTTAGATTACCGGGACAGAGTCACAGATACGCAGTATTTT
CASSLDYRDRVTDTQYF
>-|TRBJ1-4|TRBV20-1|-
TGCAGTGTAGGGGAAAAACTGTTTTTT
CSVGEKLFF
>-|TRBJ2-1|TRBV5-1|-
TGCGCCAGCAGCTTGGCGCCGGAGCGGGAGCAGTTCTTC
CASSLAPEREQFF
>-|TRBJ1-1|TRBV18|-
TGTGCCAGCTCACCGAGAGTAGCCTTGAAGGACACTGAAGCTTTCTTT
CASSPRVALKDTEAFF
>TRBD2|TRBJ2-7|TRBV9|-
TGTGCCAGCAGCGTAGAGGGGGGTGGTACTCTAGCGGGAATCCAGTACAATGAGCAGTACTTC
CASSVEGGGTLAGIQYNEQYF
>-|TRBJ1-4|TRBV4-2|-
TGTGCCAACAGCCTAGGTGGGCTAGATGAAAAACTGTTTTTT
CANSLGGLDEKLFF
>TRBD2|TRBJ2-3|TRBV29-1|many
TGCAGCGTTGCCACGGGGGGAGATACGCAGTATTTT
CSVATGGDTQYF
>TRBD1|TRBJ1-2|TRBV24-1|few
TGTGCCACCAGTGACTTACCCCGGGACAGGGTCCTCTATGGCTACACCTTC
CATSDLPRDRVLYGYTF
>-|TRBJ1-6|TRBV11-2|few
TGTGCCAGCAGCTTAGACGTGACGGCCAATTCACCCCTCCACTTT
CASSLDVTANSPLHF
>-|TRBJ2-3|TRBV28|-
TGTGCCAGCAGTTTACCCGTATTTGGTACAGATACGCAGTATTTT
CASSLPVFGTDTQYF
>TRBD1|TRBJ2-1|TRBV20-1|few
TGCAGTGCTACTGACAGGGGAGGACACTACAATGAGCAGTTCTTC
CSATDRGGHYNEQFF
>TRBD2|TRBJ2-3|TRBV12-3/TRBV12-4|-
TGTGCCAGCAGTTTAGCAGCGGGGCGGGTAGATACGCAGTATTTT
CASSLAAGRVDTQYF
>TRBD1|TRBJ1-5|TRBV15|-
TGTGCCACCCAGCAAAACCGGGACAGGATAAATCAGCCCCAGCATTTT
CATQQNRDRINQPQHF
>TRBD2|TRBJ2-1|TRBV20-1|-
TGCAGTGGCTTTAGCGGGGGCCCTAAAAATGAGCAGTTCTTC
CSGFSGGPKNEQFF
>-|TRBJ1-4|TRBV4-1|-
TGCGCCAGCAGCTTCTTCAGCTCCGTGAATGAAAAACTGTTTTTT
CASSFFSSVNEKLFF
>-|TRBJ1-2|TRBV7-2|few
TGTGCCAGCAGCATCCTGACAGTTGTGAACTATGGCTACACCTTC
CASSILTVVNYGYTF
>-|TRBJ2-6|TRBV10-3|-
TGTGCCATCAGTGATAACCGTCGGGCTCTCTCTGAGGCCAACGTCCTGACTTTC
CAISDNRRALSEANVLTF
>TRBD2|TRBJ2-7|TRBV2|-
TGTGCCAGCAGTGAAGTCCTAGCGGGGGGTCCCAATGAGCAGTACTTC
CASSEVLAGGPNEQYF
>-|TRBJ2-7|TRBV7-2|many
TGTGCCAGCAGCCCCCGGGACCGCTACTACGAGCAGTACTTC
CASSPRDRYYEQYF
>-|TRBJ1-2|TRBV21-1|-
TGTGCCAGCAGCAAAGGTGACAGGGAGGTGGCAAACTATGGCTACACCTTC
CASSKGDREVANYGYTF
>TRBD1|TRBJ1-2|TRBV11-2|-
TGTGCCAGCAGCTTAGGGTACAGGGGATATGGCTACACCTTC
CASSLGYRGYGYTF
>-|TRBJ2-1|TRBV9|few
TGTGCCAGCAGCCCCGACCCCGGGAATGAGCAGTTCTTC
CASSPDPGNEQFF
>-|TRBJ2-3|TRBV7-9|-
TGTGCCAGCAGCCGTCGATTTACGACAGGAAAAATCACAGATACGCAGTATTTT
CASSRRFTTGKITDTQYF
>TRBD2|TRBJ2-3|TRBV7-2|-
TGTGCCAGCAGCAAAAGGACTAGCGGGATTGCGAGAGGCACAGATACGCGGTATTTT
CASSKRTSGIARGTDTRYF
>-|TRBJ2-1|TRBV6-6|few
TGTGCCAGCAGTTACAACCTGCTCGAAAACAATGAGCAGTTCTTC
CASSYNLLENNEQFF
>-|TRBJ2-1|TRBV4-1|-
TGCGCCAGCAGCCAGGACCTTCAGGACACGTACAATGAGCAGTTCTTC
CASSQDLQDTYNEQFF
>-|TRBJ2-5|TRBV28|few
TGTGCCAGCAGTTTATCTCTAGAAATGAGGGAGACCCAGTACTTC
CASSLSLEMRETQYF
>-|TRBJ1-1|TRBV5-1|-
TGCGCCAGCAGCTTGGCGGCGGACTACACTGAAGCTTTCTTT
CASSLAADYTEAFF
>TRBD2|TRBJ2-1|TRBV4-2|-
TGTGCCAGCAGCCAAGCCGGGACTAACTTCTACAATGAGCAGTTCTTC
CASSQAGTNFYNEQFF
>-|TRBJ2-2|TRBV5-6|-
TGTGCCAGCAGCTTGTTGGGGACCGCGAACACCGGGGAGCTGTTTTTT
CASSLLGTANTGELFF
>-|TRBJ2-5|TRBV25-1|few
TGTGCCAGCAGTGAACGTAGGATCCTCCAAGAGACCCAGTACTTC
CASSERRILQETQYF
>-|TRBJ2-7|TRBV30|-
TGTGCCTGGAGTGCTCTCTCAGGACACCTGTACGAGCAGTACTTC
CAWSALSGHLYEQYF
>TRBD2|TRBJ2-5|TRBV30|-
TGTGCCTGGACTCTAGCGGGGGAGACCCAGTACTTC
CAWTLAGETQYF
>-|TRBJ2-7|TRBV25-1|-
TGTGCCAGCAGCGAAGACAAAAGGTCCTACAATGAGCAGTACTTC
CASSEDKRSYNEQYF
>TRBD1|TRBJ1-2|TRBV30|-
TGTGCCTGGAGTCCGGGACAGAGATCTTATGGCTACACCTTC
CAWSPGQRSYGYTF
>-|TRBJ2-7|TRBV10-3|few
TGTGCCATATCGGGCGGGACGGGCTACGAGCAGTACTTC
CAISGGTGYEQYF